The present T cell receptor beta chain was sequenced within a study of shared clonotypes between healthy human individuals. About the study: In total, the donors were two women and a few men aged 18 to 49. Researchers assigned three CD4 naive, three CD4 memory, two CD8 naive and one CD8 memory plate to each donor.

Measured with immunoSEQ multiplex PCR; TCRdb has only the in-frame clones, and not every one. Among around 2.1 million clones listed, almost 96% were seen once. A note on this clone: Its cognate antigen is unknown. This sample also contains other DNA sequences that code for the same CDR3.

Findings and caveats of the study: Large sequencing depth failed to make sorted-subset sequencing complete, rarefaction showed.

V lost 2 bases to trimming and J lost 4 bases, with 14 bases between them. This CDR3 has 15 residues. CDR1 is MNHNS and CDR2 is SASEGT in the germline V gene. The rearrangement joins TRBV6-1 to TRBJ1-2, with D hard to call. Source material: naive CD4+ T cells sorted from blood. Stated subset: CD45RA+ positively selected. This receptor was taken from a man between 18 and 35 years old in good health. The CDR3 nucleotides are TGTGCCAGCAGTGAAAGGATTGGAGGGTCCTATGGCTACACCTTC. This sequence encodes CASSERIGGSYGYTF.